This passage covers 7 T cell receptor beta chains from one sample sequenced in a study of blood T cell repertoires in COVID-19. The assay was immunoSEQ multiplex PCR, and TCRdb's table has in-frame clones only and misses some. Of some 83,000 clones in the sample, roughly 78% are singletons; the top ten hold about a fifth. Specimen: peripheral blood. All receptors derive from a human donor in a cohort sampled during active COVID-19.

V gene TRBV27 combines with J gene TRBJ2-1, with 8 bases that match TRBD2. J was trimmed by 2 bases and V by 6 bases; bases with no gene match: 15. Germline values: CDR1 MNHEY, CDR2 SMNVEV (reference sequence). CDR3 length equals 18 residues. This chain's CDR3 is CASSPGRAGGGAYNEQFF. The CDR3 DNA sequence: TGTGCCAGCAGCCCGGGGAGGGCCGGGGGGGGCGCCTACAATGAGCAGTTCTTC.

V gene TRBV7-9 combines with J gene TRBJ1-1; D perhaps matches TRBD1 (5 bases). The CDR3 is 15 residues long. Trimming shortened V by 1 base and J by 1 base, and 10 bases separated the two germline ends. Germline CDR1 is SEHNR and CDR2 is FQNEAQ (reference sequence). CDR3 DNA: TGTGCCAGCAGCTTAGTGCAGGGCGGGAACACTGAAGCTTTCTTT. It is translated as CASSLVQGGNTEAFF.

This clone was counted once. The chain has TRBV19 and TRBJ2-2, with 10 nucleotides matching TRBD1. The junction had 3 bases not matched to a gene; V was cut back by 3 bases and J by 2 bases. Germline-derived CDR1 and CDR2 are LNHDA and SQIVND (reference sequence). This CDR3 spans 16 amino acids. CDR3 amino acids: CASSIGDRGNTGELFF. Here the CDR3 DNA reads TGTGCCAGTAGTATCGGGGACAGGGGAAACACCGGGGAGCTGTTTTTT.

This chain uses TRBV28 with TRBJ2-3, with 7 positions matching TRBD2. The CDR3 covers 15 residues. V lost 7 bases and J lost 6; bases outside the gene matches: 13. Germline V CDR1 and CDR2: MDHEN, SYDVKM. In nucleotides, the CDR3 is TGTGCCAGCAAACCACTGGGGGGGGTGTGGGATACGCAGTATTTT. Its translation: CASKPLGGVWDTQYF.

The V and J genes are TRBV10-3 and TRBJ2-1; TRBD2 aligns across 8 bases. The CDR3 is 14 amino acids. After removal of 7 bases from V and 10 bases from J, the junction contained 12 bases not matched to a gene. The germline V gene has CDR1 ENHRY and CDR2 SYGVKD. The CDR3 DNA reads as TGTGCCATCAACCCGGGACTAGGAGTAAGCGAGCAGTTCTTC. As protein: CAINPGLGVSEQFF.

This clone was seen a single time. The J gene is TRBJ2-6, the V gene TRBV19; no firm D call. V gave up 5 bases and J gave up 1 base, with 6 bases separating them. CDR3 length equals 14 residues. Germline CDR1 reads LNHDA; CDR2 reads SQIVND (reference sequence). The CDR3 nucleotides are TGTGCCAGTAGTGCCGGGTCTGGGGCCAACGTCCTGACTTTC. Encoded protein: CASSAGSGANVLTF.

The genes are TRBV4-1 and TRBJ2-5; no firm D call. Trimming took off 2 bases at V and 1 base at J, with 11 bases between the two ends. The length of the CDR3 is 15 residues. The germline gives CDR1 MGHRA, CDR2 YSYEKL. CDR3 nucleotides: TGCGCCAGCAGCCAAATAGAGAGGAGCCAAGAGACCCAGTACTTC. It encodes CASSQIERSQETQYF.